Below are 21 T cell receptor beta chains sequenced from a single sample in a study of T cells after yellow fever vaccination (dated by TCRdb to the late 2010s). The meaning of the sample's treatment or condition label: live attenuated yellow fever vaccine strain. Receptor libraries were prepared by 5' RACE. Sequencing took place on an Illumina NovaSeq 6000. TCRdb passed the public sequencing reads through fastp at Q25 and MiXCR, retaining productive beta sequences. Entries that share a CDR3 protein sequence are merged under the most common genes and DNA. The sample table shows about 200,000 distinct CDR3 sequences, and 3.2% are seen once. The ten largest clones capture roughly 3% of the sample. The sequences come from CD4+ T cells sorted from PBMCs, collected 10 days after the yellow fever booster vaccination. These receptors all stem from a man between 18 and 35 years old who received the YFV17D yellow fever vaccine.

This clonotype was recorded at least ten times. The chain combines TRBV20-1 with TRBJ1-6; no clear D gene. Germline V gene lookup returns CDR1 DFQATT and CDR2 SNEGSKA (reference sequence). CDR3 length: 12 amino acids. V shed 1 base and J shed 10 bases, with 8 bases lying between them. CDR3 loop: CSARVEQSPLHF. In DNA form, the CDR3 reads TGCAGTGCTAGAGTCGAACAATCACCCCTCCACTTT.

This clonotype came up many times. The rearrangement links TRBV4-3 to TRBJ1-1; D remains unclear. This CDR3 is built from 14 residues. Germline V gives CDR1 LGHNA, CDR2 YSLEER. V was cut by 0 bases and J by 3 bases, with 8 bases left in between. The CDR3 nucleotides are TGCGCCAGCAGCCAAGAGAACTCGTACACTGAAGCTTTCTTT. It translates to CASSQENSYTEAFF.

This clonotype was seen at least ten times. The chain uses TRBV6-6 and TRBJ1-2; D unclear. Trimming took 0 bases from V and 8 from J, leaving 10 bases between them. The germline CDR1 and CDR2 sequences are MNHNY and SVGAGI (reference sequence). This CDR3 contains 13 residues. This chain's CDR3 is CASSYSRAPGYTF. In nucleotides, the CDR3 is TGTGCCAGCAGTTACTCGAGGGCACCCGGCTACACCTTC.

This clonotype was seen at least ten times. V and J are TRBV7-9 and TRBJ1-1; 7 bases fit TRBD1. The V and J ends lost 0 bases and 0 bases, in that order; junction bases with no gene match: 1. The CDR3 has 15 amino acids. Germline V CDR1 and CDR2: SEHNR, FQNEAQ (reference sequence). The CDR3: CASSLATGVNTEAFF. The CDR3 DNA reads TGTGCCAGCAGCTTAGCTACAGGGGTGAACACTGAAGCTTTCTTT. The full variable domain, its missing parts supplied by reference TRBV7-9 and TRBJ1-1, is DTGVSQNPRHKITKRGQNVTFRCDPISEHNRLYWYRQTLGQGPEFLTYFQNEAQLEKSRLLSDRFSAERPKGSFSTLEIQRTEQGDSAMYLCASSLATGVNTEAFFGQGTRLTVV.

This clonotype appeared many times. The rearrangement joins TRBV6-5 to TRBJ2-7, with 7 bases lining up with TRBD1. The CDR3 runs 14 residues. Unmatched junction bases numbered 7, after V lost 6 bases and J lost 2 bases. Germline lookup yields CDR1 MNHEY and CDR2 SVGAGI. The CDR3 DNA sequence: TGTGCCAGCAGGAGAAGGGACAGCACCTACGAGCAGTACTTC. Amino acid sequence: CASRRRDSTYEQYF.

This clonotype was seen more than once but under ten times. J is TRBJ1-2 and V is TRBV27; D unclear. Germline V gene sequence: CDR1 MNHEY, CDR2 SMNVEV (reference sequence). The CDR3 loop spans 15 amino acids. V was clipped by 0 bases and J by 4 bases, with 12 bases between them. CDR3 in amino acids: CASSLSAGRIYGYTF. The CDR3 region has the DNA TGTGCCAGCAGTTTATCGGCAGGTCGGATCTATGGCTACACCTTC.

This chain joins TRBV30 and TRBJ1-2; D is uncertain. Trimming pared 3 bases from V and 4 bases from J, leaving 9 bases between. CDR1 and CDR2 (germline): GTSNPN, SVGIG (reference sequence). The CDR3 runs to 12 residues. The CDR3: CAWSSSAYGYTF. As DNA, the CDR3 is TGTGCCTGGAGCTCGTCGGCCTATGGCTACACCTTC.

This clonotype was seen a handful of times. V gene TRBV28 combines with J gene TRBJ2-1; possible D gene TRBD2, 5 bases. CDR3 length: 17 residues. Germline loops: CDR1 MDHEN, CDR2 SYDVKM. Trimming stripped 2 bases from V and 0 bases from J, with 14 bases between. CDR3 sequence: CASSLGGGWSSYNEQFF. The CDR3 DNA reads TGTGCCAGCAGTTTAGGCGGCGGGTGGAGCTCCTACAATGAGCAGTTCTTC. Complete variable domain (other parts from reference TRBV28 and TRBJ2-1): DVKVTQSSRYLVKRTGEKVFLECVQDMDHENMFWYRQDPGLGLRLIYFSYDVKMKEKGDIPEGYSVSREKKERFSLILESASTNQTSMYLCASSLGGGWSSYNEQFFGPGTRLTVL.

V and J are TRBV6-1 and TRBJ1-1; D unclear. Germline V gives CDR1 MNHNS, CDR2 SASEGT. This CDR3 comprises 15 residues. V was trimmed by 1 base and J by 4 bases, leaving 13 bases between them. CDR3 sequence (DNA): TGTGCCAGCAGTGAAGGGAAGGGTAGTGCCACTGAAGCTTTCTTT. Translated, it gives CASSEGKGSATEAFF.

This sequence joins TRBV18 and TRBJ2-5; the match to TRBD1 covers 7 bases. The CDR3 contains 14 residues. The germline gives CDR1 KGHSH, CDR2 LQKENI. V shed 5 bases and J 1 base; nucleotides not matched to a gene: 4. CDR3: CASSEGDSQETQYF. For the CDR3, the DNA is TGTGCCAGCTCAGAGGGGGACAGCCAAGAGACCCAGTACTTC.

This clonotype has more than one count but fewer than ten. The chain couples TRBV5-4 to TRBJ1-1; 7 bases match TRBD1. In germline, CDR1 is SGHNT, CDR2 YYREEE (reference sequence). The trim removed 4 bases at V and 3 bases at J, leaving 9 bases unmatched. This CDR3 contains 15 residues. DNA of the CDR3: TGTGCCAGCAGCCGTAACAGGGGAGGGGACACTGAAGCTTTCTTT. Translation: CASSRNRGGDTEAFF. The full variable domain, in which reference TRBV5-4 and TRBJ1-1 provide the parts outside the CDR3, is ETGVTQSPTHLIKTRGQQVTLRCSSQSGHNTVSWYQQALGQGPQFIFQYYREEENGRGNFPPRFSGLQFPNYSSELNVNALELDDSALYLCASSRNRGGDTEAFFGQGTRLTVV.

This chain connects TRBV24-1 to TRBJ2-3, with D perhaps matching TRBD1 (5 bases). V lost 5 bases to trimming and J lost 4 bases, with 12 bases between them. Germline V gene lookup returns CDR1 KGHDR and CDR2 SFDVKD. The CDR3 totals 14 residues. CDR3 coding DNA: TGTGCCACCAGTGCAGGGCAGGTGGCAGATACGCAGTATTTT. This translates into CATSAGQVADTQYF.

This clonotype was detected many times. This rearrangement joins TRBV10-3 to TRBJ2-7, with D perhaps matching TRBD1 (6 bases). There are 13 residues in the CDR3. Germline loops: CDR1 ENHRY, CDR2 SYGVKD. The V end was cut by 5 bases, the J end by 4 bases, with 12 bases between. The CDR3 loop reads CAISTGQFYEQYF. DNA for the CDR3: TGTGCCATCAGTACAGGACAGTTTTACGAGCAGTACTTC.

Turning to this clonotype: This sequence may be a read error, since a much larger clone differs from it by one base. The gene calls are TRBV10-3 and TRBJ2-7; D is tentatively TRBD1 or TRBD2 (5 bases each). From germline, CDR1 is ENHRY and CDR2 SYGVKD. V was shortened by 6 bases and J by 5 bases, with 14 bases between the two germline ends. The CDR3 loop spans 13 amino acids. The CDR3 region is CAIRRQRVDEQYF. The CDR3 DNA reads TGTGCCATCAGAAGACAGAGGGTTGACGAGCAGTACTTC.

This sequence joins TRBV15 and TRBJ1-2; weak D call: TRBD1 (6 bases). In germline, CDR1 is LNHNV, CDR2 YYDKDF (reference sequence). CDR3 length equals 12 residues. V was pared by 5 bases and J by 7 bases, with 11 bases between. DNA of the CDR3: TGTGCCACCAGCCCTCGAGGGGGTGGCTACACCTTC. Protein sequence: CATSPRGGGYTF.

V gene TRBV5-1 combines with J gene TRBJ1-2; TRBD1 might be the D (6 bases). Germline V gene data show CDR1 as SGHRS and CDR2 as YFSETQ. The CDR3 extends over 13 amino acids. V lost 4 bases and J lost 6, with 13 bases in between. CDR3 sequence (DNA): TGCGCCAGCAGCGCACAGGGAGAGGATGGCTACACCTTC. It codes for CASSAQGEDGYTF.

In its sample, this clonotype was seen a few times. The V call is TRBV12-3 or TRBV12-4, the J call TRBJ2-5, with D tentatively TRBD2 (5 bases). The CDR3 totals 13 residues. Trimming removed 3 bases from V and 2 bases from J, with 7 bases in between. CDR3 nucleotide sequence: TGTGCCAGCAGTTTCGACTATCAAGAGACCCAGTACTTC. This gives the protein CASSFDYQETQYF.

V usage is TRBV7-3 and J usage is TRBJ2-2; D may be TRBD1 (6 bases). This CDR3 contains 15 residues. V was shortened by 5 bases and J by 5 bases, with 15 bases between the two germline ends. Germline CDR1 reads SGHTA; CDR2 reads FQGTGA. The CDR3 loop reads CASSQGQGTTGELFF. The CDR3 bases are TGTGCCAGCAGCCAGGGGCAGGGGACAACCGGGGAGCTGTTTTTT.

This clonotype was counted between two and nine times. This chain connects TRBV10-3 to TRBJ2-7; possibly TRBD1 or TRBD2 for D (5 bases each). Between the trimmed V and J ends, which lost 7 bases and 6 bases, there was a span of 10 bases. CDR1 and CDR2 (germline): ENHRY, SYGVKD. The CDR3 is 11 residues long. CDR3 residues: CAITDGTEQYF. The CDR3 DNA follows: TGTGCCATCACGGACGGGACCGAGCAGTACTTC.

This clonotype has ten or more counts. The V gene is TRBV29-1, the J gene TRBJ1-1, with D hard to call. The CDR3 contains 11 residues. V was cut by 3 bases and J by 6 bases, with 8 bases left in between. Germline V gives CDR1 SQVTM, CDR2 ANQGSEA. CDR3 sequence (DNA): TGCAGCGTTGACGCCATGGCTGAAGCTTTCTTT. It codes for CSVDAMAEAFF.

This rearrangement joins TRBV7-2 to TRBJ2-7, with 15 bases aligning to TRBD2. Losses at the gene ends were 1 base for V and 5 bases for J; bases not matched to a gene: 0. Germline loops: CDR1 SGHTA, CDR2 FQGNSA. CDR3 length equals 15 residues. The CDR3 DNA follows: TGTGCCAGCAGCTTAGGGACTAGCGGGGGGGACGAGCAGTACGTC. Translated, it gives CASSLGTSGGDEQYV.